The 19 T cell receptor beta chains below were found in one sample sequenced in a study of control samples from healthy donors and cancer patients. Assay used: immunoSEQ multiplex PCR; TCRdb lists only in-frame clones, some missing. The sample includes nearly 200,000 clones, around 93% of them seen just once. What was sequenced was blood. Receptors originate from a young man in good health.

J is TRBJ2-7 and V is TRBV30; no clear D gene. Germline CDR1 GTSNPN, CDR2 SVGIG (reference sequence). CDR3 length equals 13 residues. The V gene lost 0 bases and the J gene lost 6 bases, with 12 bases spanning the gap. CDR3 nucleotides: TGTGCCTGGAGTGTACAATTGGGCGGCGAGCAGTACTTC. This gives the protein CAWSVQLGGEQYF.

The chain couples TRBV7-3 to TRBJ1-6; no clear D gene. This CDR3 has 12 amino acids. With 5 bases removed from V and 15 bases from J, the gap between germline ends came to 14 bases. CDR1 and CDR2 (germline): SGHTA, FQGTGA. The CDR3 DNA reads as TGTGCCAGCAGCCAAGACGGACTACACCTCCACTTT. It yields the protein CASSQDGLHLHF. The entire variable domain, with the rest obtained from reference TRBV7-3 and TRBJ1-6, is as follows: GAGVSQTPSNKVTEKGKYVELRCDPISGHTALYWYRQSLGQGPEFLIYFQGTGAADDSGLPNDRFFAVRPEGSVSTLKIQRTERGDSAVYLCASSQDGLHLHFGNGTRLTVT.

The rearrangement joins TRBV30 to TRBJ1-4; 7 bases map to TRBD1. The CDR3 contains 13 residues. The ends lost 7 bases at V and 8 bases at J; junction bases unmatched: 10. The germline V gene has CDR1 GTSNPN and CDR2 SVGIG (reference sequence). The CDR3 region has the DNA TGTGCCTCCGCAGGGCAGGGGGGGGAAAAACTGTTTTTT. Its translation: CASAGQGGEKLFF.

The chain couples TRBV5-5 to TRBJ2-3; D is perhaps TRBD1 (5 bases). CDR1 is SGHKS and CDR2 is YYEKEE in the germline V gene (reference sequence). The V and J ends lost 3 bases and 2 bases respectively, with 7 bases between them. The CDR3 runs 13 residues. The CDR3 DNA reads TGTGCCAGCAGCTGGGGCCCCACAGATACGCAGTATTTT. Its translation is CASSWGPTDTQYF.

The chain recombines TRBV12-5 with TRBJ2-7; TRBD1 agrees at 7 bases. Per the germline V gene, CDR1 is LGHNT and CDR2 is FRNRAP. V was clipped by 5 bases and J by 4 bases; unmatched bases: 2. This CDR3 spans 12 amino acids. CDR3 nucleotide sequence: TGTGCTAGTGGTCAGGACAGGTACGAGCAGTACTTC. Amino acid sequence: CASGQDRYEQYF.

The CDR3 coding sequence is TGTGCCTGGAGTGTACTCGGGGACAGGCCCTACGAGCAGTACTTC. It encodes CAWSVLGDRPYEQYF. This chain links TRBV30 with TRBJ2-7, with 8 bases fitting TRBD1. CDR1 is GTSNPN, CDR2 SVGIG, per germline (reference sequence). The length of the CDR3 is 15 residues. V was clipped by 0 bases and J by 2 bases; unmatched bases: 6.

The chain combines TRBV9 with TRBJ1-2; D may be TRBD1 (5 bases). Germline CDR1 reads SGDLS; CDR2 reads YYNGEE. V was cut by 2 bases and J by 4 bases, with 15 bases left in between. The CDR3 contains 15 residues. CDR3: CASSVGPTRVYGYTF. Written as DNA, the CDR3 is TGTGCCAGCAGCGTTGGGCCGACCAGGGTCTATGGCTACACCTTC.

This sequence joins TRBV12-5 and TRBJ1-2, with 9 positions matching TRBD1. This CDR3 region has 14 residues. J gave up 2 bases and V 6 bases, and 4 bases lay outside the gene matches. Looked up from germline, CDR1 is LGHNT and CDR2 is FRNRAP. CDR3 coding DNA: TGTGCTAGTGGCGTCGGACAGGGGAACTATGGCTACACCTTC. Amino acids: CASGVGQGNYGYTF.

The chain uses TRBV6-5 and TRBJ2-3, with 7 bases matching TRBD1. V lost 4 bases and J lost 4; bases outside the gene matches: 5. CDR3 length: 14 residues. Looked up from germline, CDR1 is MNHEY and CDR2 is SVGAGI. This CDR3 is CASSSRTGADTQYF. CDR3 sequence (DNA): TGTGCCAGCAGTTCGAGAACAGGGGCAGATACGCAGTATTTT.

J is TRBJ2-1 and V is TRBV7-9; D uncertain. V gave up 1 base and J gave up 0 bases, with 16 bases separating them. The germline CDR1 and CDR2 sequences are SEHNR and FQNEAQ (reference sequence). The CDR3 has 18 residues. The DNA of the CDR3 is TGTGCCAGCAGCTTAGTACCAGACTGGGTCCTCTCCTACAATGAGCAGTTCTTC. Amino acid sequence: CASSLVPDWVLSYNEQFF.

The CDR3 DNA reads TGTGCCAGCAGTTTAATCGGGAAGAACTATGGCTACACCTTC. This codes for CASSLIGKNYGYTF. This chain links TRBV27 with TRBJ1-2; D remains unclear. Germline V lookup: CDR1 MNHEY, CDR2 SMNVEV (reference sequence). With 2 bases removed from V and 2 bases from J, the gap between germline ends came to 9 bases. The CDR3 loop spans 14 amino acids.

In its sample, this clone was seen once. The V call is TRBV5-1, the J call TRBJ2-7, with 14 bases identical to TRBD2. J was trimmed by 5 bases and V by 3 bases; bases with no gene match: 7. The CDR3 sequence is 16 residues long. Germline CDR1 reads SGHRS; CDR2 reads YFSETQ. The CDR3 DNA is TGCGCCAGCAGCTCTGGGACTAGCGGGGGCCACCACGAGCAGTACTTC. Amino acids: CASSSGTSGGHHEQYF.

The chain is built from TRBV6-6 and TRBJ2-7, with a tentative D call TRBD1 (6 bases). This CDR3 comprises 12 residues. Per the germline V gene, CDR1 is MNHNY and CDR2 is SVGAGI (reference sequence). V was pared by 8 bases and J by 3 bases, with 11 bases between. The CDR3, as DNA: TGTGCCAGCCAGGGGTCCTACTACGAGCAGTACTTC. Protein sequence: CASQGSYYEQYF.

This clone was observed a single time. DNA for the CDR3: TGTGCCAGCAGCTCTACACAGGGGGCAAGGGTCACCGGGGAGCTGTTTTTT. Its protein product is CASSSTQGARVTGELFF. The chain uses TRBV5-8 and TRBJ2-2, with 9 bases aligning to TRBD1. Trimming took 3 bases from V and 4 from J; bases not matched to a gene: 10. Germline V lookup: CDR1 SGHTS, CDR2 YDEGEE. The CDR3 is made up of 17 amino acids.

The rearrangement links TRBV24-1 to TRBJ2-1; TRBD2 aligns across 8 bases. CDR1 and CDR2 from the germline V gene are KGHDR and SFDVKD. The length of the CDR3 is 17 residues. J lost 4 bases, V lost 4 bases, and 11 bases had no gene match. CDR3 sequence: CATSDPAAGGLYNEQFF. The CDR3 DNA is TGTGCCACCAGTGACCCCGCGGCGGGGGGACTATACAATGAGCAGTTCTTC.

The rearrangement links TRBV11-3 to TRBJ2-1, with 14 nucleotides matching TRBD2. The germline CDR1 and CDR2 sequences are SGHNT and YENEEA. CDR3 length: 15 residues. Trimming at V came to 5 bases and at J to 7 bases, leaving 4 bases not matched to a gene. The CDR3 here is CASSPGTSGGNEQFF. The CDR3 DNA reads as TGTGCCAGCAGCCCCGGGACTAGCGGGGGTAATGAGCAGTTCTTC. The variable domain in full, completed from reference TRBV11-3 and TRBJ2-1, reads EAGVVQSPRYKIIEKKQPVAFWCNPISGHNTLYWYLQNLGQGPELLIRYENEEAVDDSQLPKDRFSAERLKGVDSTLKIQPAELGDSAVYLCASSPGTSGGNEQFFGPGTRLTVL.

V is TRBV27 and J is TRBJ1-5; D gene unclear. Germline V lookup: CDR1 MNHEY, CDR2 SMNVEV (reference sequence). Trimming left V 6 bases short and J 0 bases short, with 9 bases between. This CDR3 is 14 amino acids long. In DNA, the CDR3 is TGTGCCAGCAGGGAGTGGGCTAGCAATCAGCCCCAGCATTTT. Translated, it gives CASREWASNQPQHF.

The chain recombines TRBV2 with TRBJ2-3; no firm D call. CDR1 is SNHLY, CDR2 FYNNEI, per germline. This CDR3 contains 10 residues. Here the CDR3 DNA reads TGTGCTACGAAAGGAGATACGCAGTATTTT. This translates into CATKGDTQYF.

This chain uses TRBV3-1 (or the pseudogene TRBV3-2) with TRBJ2-2, with 10 bases that match TRBD2. The V segment lost 5 bases and the J segment 3 bases; nucleotides outside the gene matches: 9. Germline V gene lookup returns CDR1 LGHDT and CDR2 YNNKEL (reference sequence). The CDR3 has 17 residues. The CDR3 DNA follows: TGTGCCAGCAGCGTTTATTCTAGCGGGGGATACACCGGGGAGCTGTTTTTT. Protein: CASSVYSSGGYTGELFF.